The rows below give T cell receptor beta chains drawn from one sample of a study of CD8+CD57+ T cells in acquired aplastic anemia. In TCRdb, the reads were re-called with MiXCR into one record per CDR3 protein. The repertoire holds hundreds of thousands of distinct CDR3 sequences, with about a third as singletons. The sample consisted of sorted CD4+, CD8+, or CD8+CD57+ T cells (not recorded which) from PBMCs. The source of these receptors is a human donor with aplastic anemia. CDR3s include the opening cysteine and the closing phenylalanine or tryptophan. D genes are given only for firm matches.

v_call,d_call,cdr3_length,j_call,cdr3_aa
TRBV5-1,TRBD1,14,TRBJ2-2,CASSKDRVFGELFF
TRBV5-6,TRBD1,16,TRBJ1-5,CASSSSGQGADQPQHF
TRBV7-2,-,15,TRBJ1-5,CASSMGRISNQPQHF
TRBV20-1,TRBD1,17,TRBJ1-2,CSAIVYGGTGGVYGYTF
TRBV20-1,-,13,TRBJ1-4,CSARGWAFEELFF
TRBV6-5,TRBD1,14,TRBJ1-6,CASSSDRGGSPRHF
TRBV20-1,-,15,TRBJ1-2,CSARNWEAANYGYTF
TRBV25-1,-,13,TRBJ2-7,CASRSEGNPEQYF
TRBV19,TRBD2,16,TRBJ2-1,CASSLVAAGGAHEQFF
TRBV7-3,-,14,TRBJ1-1,CASGVIPGSTEAFF
TRBV20-1,TRBD1,16,TRBJ2-3,CSARDRVSTSTDTQYF
TRBV7-2,-,11,TRBJ2-2,CASNRRGELFF
TRBV10-3,-,14,TRBJ1-5,CAISESSSTQPQHF
TRBV11-2,-,13,TRBJ2-7,CASRQTGVHEQYF
TRBV10-3,-,15,TRBJ1-1,CASSEEVRTNTEAFF
TRBV29-1,-,11,TRBJ2-7,CSVAGAYEQYF
TRBV3-1,-,15,TRBJ1-3,CASSPEAGIGNTIYF
TRBV5-1,TRBD2,16,TRBJ2-7,CASSFGTSGLTYEQYF
TRBV30,-,13,TRBJ2-7,CAWSRDRIYEQYF
TRBV9,-,12,TRBJ2-7,CASSVDGHEQYF
TRBV7-3,-,13,TRBJ2-2,CASSGVSTGELFF
TRBV6-6,-,13,TRBJ2-7,CASSYGGADEQYF
TRBV2,TRBD1,16,TRBJ1-1,CASSGDRVHSWTEAFF